This T cell receptor beta chain was identified during a study of T cells in Graves' hyperthyroidism and ophthalmopathy. Study-wide results and limits: Prediction of ophthalmopathy progression came a median approximately 6.5 months pre-onset. The authors' 13 V-J model separated ophthalmopathy from stable hyperthyroidism.

TCR beta CDR3 regions were amplified from RNA transcripts. The primer set for the first-round RT-PCR of the TCR CDR3 was HTBI. TCRdb re-called the multiplex PCR reads through MiXCR, storing one row per CDR3 protein. Here the sample spans about 400,000 distinct CDR3 sequences, roughly 15% being singletons. About this clonotype: Its antigen is still unknown.

This CDR3 has 15 residues. Trimming cost V 5 bases and J 3 bases, with 14 bases left between them. Germline assignment: CDR1 LNHDA and CDR2 SQIVND (reference sequence). The J gene is TRBJ1-5, the V gene TRBV19; TRBD1 might be the D (6 bases). Sequenced material: blood. This TCR was recovered from a woman aged 18-30 years with Graves' hyperthyroidism. CDR3 region: CASSPRGAFNQPQHF. CDR3 nucleotide sequence: TGTGCCAGTAGTCCCCGGGGGGCCTTCAATCAGCCCCAGCATTTT.